Listed below are T cell receptor beta chains from one sample, sequenced in a study of control samples from healthy donors and cancer patients. Using immunoSEQ multiplex PCR, the repertoire was profiled, and TCRdb retains in-frame clones only, with some absent. In the table there are 70,000 or so clones, 89% of which are singletons. Sequenced input: PBMCs. The receptor source for this set is a man aged 55 to 70 with lung cancer. Each CDR3 is given with its conserved first and last residue. The order of the fields is clone size, V gene, CDR3 length, D gene, J gene, CDR3 protein, CDR3 DNA. The D gene is left open where the match is weak. A row's size may be missing; if present it is once, few, many or a size class.

clone size: NA
V gene: TRBV7-3
CDR3 length: 13
D gene: NA
J gene: TRBJ1-1
CDR3 protein: CASSLQSNTEAFF
CDR3 DNA: TGTGCCAGCAGCCTACAGTCAAACACTGAAGCTTTCTTT

clone size: NA
V gene: TRBV2
CDR3 length: 14
D gene: NA
J gene: TRBJ2-3
CDR3 protein: CASSEFRSRDTQYF
CDR3 DNA: TGTGCCAGCAGTGAATTCAGGTCCCGCGATACGCAGTATTTT

clone size: NA
V gene: TRBV19
CDR3 length: 12
D gene: NA
J gene: TRBJ1-2
CDR3 protein: CASSIAQYGYTF
CDR3 DNA: TGTGCCAGTAGTATAGCCCAGTATGGCTACACCTTC

clone size: NA
V gene: TRBV18
CDR3 length: 18
D gene: TRBD1
J gene: TRBJ2-1
CDR3 protein: CASSPRQSYRGTYNEQFF
CDR3 DNA: TGTGCCAGCTCACCAAGACAAAGCTACAGGGGGACCTACAATGAGCAGTTCTTC

clone size: NA
V gene: TRBV7-6
CDR3 length: 14
D gene: NA
J gene: TRBJ2-5
CDR3 protein: CASSPPFGGETQYF
CDR3 DNA: TGTGCCAGCAGCCCGCCTTTCGGAGGGGAGACCCAGTACTTC

clone size: NA
V gene: TRBV11-3
CDR3 length: 13
D gene: NA
J gene: TRBJ1-1
CDR3 protein: CASSLEDRGEAFF
CDR3 DNA: TGTGCCAGCAGCTTAGAGGACAGAGGTGAAGCTTTCTTT

clone size: once
V gene: TRBV3-1/TRBV3-2
CDR3 length: 15
D gene: NA
J gene: TRBJ1-2
CDR3 protein: CASSQASQTLRGYTF
CDR3 DNA: TGTGCCAGCAGCCAAGCATCACAGACCCTTCGGGGCTACACCTTC

clone size: NA
V gene: TRBV5-5
CDR3 length: 14
D gene: NA
J gene: TRBJ2-1
CDR3 protein: CASSQPGGWNEQFF
CDR3 DNA: TGTGCCAGCAGCCAACCTGGGGGATGGAATGAGCAGTTCTTC

clone size: NA
V gene: TRBV6-5
CDR3 length: 13
D gene: TRBD1
J gene: TRBJ1-2
CDR3 protein: CASSLRQGAGYTF
CDR3 DNA: TGTGCCAGCAGTTTACGTCAGGGGGCTGGCTACACCTTC

clone size: NA
V gene: TRBV27
CDR3 length: 15
D gene: NA
J gene: TRBJ2-7
CDR3 protein: CASSGMGATGGEQYF
CDR3 DNA: TGTGCCAGCAGTGGAATGGGAGCAACCGGGGGCGAGCAGTACTTC

clone size: NA
V gene: TRBV5-1
CDR3 length: 16
D gene: NA
J gene: TRBJ1-6
CDR3 protein: CASSLAGGSYNSPLHF
CDR3 DNA: TGCGCCAGCAGCTTGGCCGGAGGCTCCTATAATTCACCCCTCCACTTT

clone size: NA
V gene: TRBV9
CDR3 length: 15
D gene: NA
J gene: TRBJ1-6
CDR3 protein: CASSVAQAGDSPLHF
CDR3 DNA: TGTGCCAGCAGCGTAGCCCAAGCAGGGGACTCACCCCTCCACTTT

clone size: once
V gene: TRBV4-1
CDR3 length: 16
D gene: TRBD1
J gene: TRBJ1-6
CDR3 protein: CASRSEDRGNNSPLHF
CDR3 DNA: TGCGCCAGCAGATCGGAGGACAGGGGGAATAATTCACCCCTCCACTTT

clone size: NA
V gene: TRBV6-5
CDR3 length: 14
D gene: NA
J gene: TRBJ1-1
CDR3 protein: CASRLDKLNTEAFF
CDR3 DNA: TGTGCCAGCAGATTAGACAAGTTGAACACTGAAGCTTTCTTT

clone size: NA
V gene: TRBV18
CDR3 length: 14
D gene: NA
J gene: TRBJ1-5
CDR3 protein: CASSPTDTNQPQHF
CDR3 DNA: TGTGCCAGCTCACCCACCGACACTAATCAGCCCCAGCATTTT

clone size: NA
V gene: TRBV7-2
CDR3 length: 16
D gene: NA
J gene: TRBJ1-5
CDR3 protein: CASSLAGVGGNQPQHF
CDR3 DNA: TGTGCCAGCAGCTTAGCGGGGGTCGGGGGAAATCAGCCCCAGCATTTT

clone size: once
V gene: TRBV7-2
CDR3 length: 16
D gene: TRBD1
J gene: TRBJ1-5
CDR3 protein: CASSRRDSGSNQPQHF
CDR3 DNA: TGTGCCAGCAGCCGCCGGGACAGCGGGAGTAATCAGCCCCAGCATTTT

clone size: few
V gene: TRBV5-6
CDR3 length: 16
D gene: NA
J gene: TRBJ1-6
CDR3 protein: CASSPAQSSYNSPLHF
CDR3 DNA: TGTGCCAGCAGCCCCGCCCAGAGCTCCTATAATTCACCCCTCCACTTT

clone size: NA
V gene: TRBV7-2
CDR3 length: 14
D gene: TRBD1
J gene: TRBJ1-1
CDR3 protein: CASSRDRVNTEAFF
CDR3 DNA: TGTGCCAGCAGCAGGGACAGGGTGAACACTGAAGCTTTCTTT

clone size: NA
V gene: TRBV7-3
CDR3 length: 13
D gene: NA
J gene: TRBJ2-2
CDR3 protein: CASSLQTSGELFF
CDR3 DNA: TGTGCCAGCAGCCTCCAGACTTCCGGGGAGCTGTTTTTT

clone size: once
V gene: TRBV7-2
CDR3 length: 15
D gene: NA
J gene: TRBJ2-7
CDR3 protein: CASSLDPAQVREQYF
CDR3 DNA: TGTGCCAGCAGCTTAGACCCCGCCCAGGTAAGGGAGCAGTACTTC

clone size: NA
V gene: TRBV6-6
CDR3 length: 15
D gene: NA
J gene: TRBJ1-3
CDR3 protein: CASRSLQGGGNTIYF
CDR3 DNA: TGTGCCAGCAGATCGCTTCAGGGAGGAGGAAACACCATATATTTT

clone size: NA
V gene: TRBV7-8
CDR3 length: 12
D gene: NA
J gene: TRBJ2-2
CDR3 protein: CGSSYGAGELFF
CDR3 DNA: TGTGGCAGCAGCTATGGGGCCGGGGAGCTGTTTTTT

clone size: once
V gene: TRBV19
CDR3 length: 12
D gene: NA
J gene: TRBJ2-1
CDR3 protein: CASSEGFNEQFF
CDR3 DNA: TGTGCCAGTAGTGAAGGGTTTAATGAGCAGTTCTTC

clone size: NA
V gene: TRBV5-1
CDR3 length: 17
D gene: NA
J gene: TRBJ2-1
CDR3 protein: CASSLDPSGRGGNEQFF
CDR3 DNA: TGCGCCAGCAGCTTGGACCCTTCAGGGAGGGGGGGAAATGAGCAGTTCTTC

clone size: NA
V gene: TRBV24-1
CDR3 length: 15
D gene: NA
J gene: TRBJ2-2
CDR3 protein: CATSDLQGGTGELFF
CDR3 DNA: TGTGCCACCAGTGATCTTCAGGGTGGCACCGGGGAGCTGTTTTTT

clone size: NA
V gene: TRBV24-1
CDR3 length: 15
D gene: TRBD1
J gene: TRBJ1-1
CDR3 protein: CATSSTGGRNTEAFF
CDR3 DNA: TGTGCCACCAGCTCGACAGGGGGACGGAACACTGAAGCTTTCTTT

clone size: NA
V gene: TRBV11-3
CDR3 length: 17
D gene: NA
J gene: TRBJ1-6
CDR3 protein: CASSLDGAGVSGSPLHF
CDR3 DNA: TGTGCCAGCAGCCTGGATGGGGCGGGGGTTTCAGGTTCACCCCTCCACTTT

clone size: NA
V gene: TRBV7-9
CDR3 length: 16
D gene: NA
J gene: TRBJ1-6
CDR3 protein: CASSPSLGETETGLHF
CDR3 DNA: TGTGCCAGCAGCCCTTCACTGGGCGAGACGGAGACAGGCCTCCACTTT

clone size: NA
V gene: TRBV5-4
CDR3 length: 17
D gene: TRBD2
J gene: TRBJ2-5
CDR3 protein: CASSYTPGTSGEQTQYF
CDR3 DNA: TGTGCCAGCAGCTACACCCCCGGGACTAGCGGGGAGCAGACCCAGTACTTC

clone size: NA
V gene: TRBV10-1
CDR3 length: 15
D gene: TRBD1
J gene: TRBJ2-3
CDR3 protein: CASSLGQGATDTQYF
CDR3 DNA: TGCGCCAGCAGCCTCGGACAGGGGGCTACAGATACGCAGTATTTT

clone size: few
V gene: TRBV3-1/TRBV3-2
CDR3 length: 15
D gene: NA
J gene: TRBJ2-1
CDR3 protein: CASSQVLSSYNEQFF
CDR3 DNA: TGTGCCAGCAGCCAGGTACTGAGCTCCTACAATGAGCAGTTCTTC

clone size: NA
V gene: TRBV29-1
CDR3 length: 13
D gene: NA
J gene: TRBJ2-7
CDR3 protein: CSVSEQGTHEQYF
CDR3 DNA: TGCAGCGTTTCCGAGCAGGGCACCCACGAGCAGTACTTC

clone size: NA
V gene: TRBV29-1
CDR3 length: 12
D gene: NA
J gene: TRBJ2-3
CDR3 protein: CSLDRQGGTQYF
CDR3 DNA: TGCAGTCTGGACCGCCAGGGCGGTACGCAGTATTTT

clone size: few
V gene: TRBV6-1
CDR3 length: 13
D gene: NA
J gene: TRBJ2-2
CDR3 protein: CASSEVSTGELFF
CDR3 DNA: TGTGCCAGCAGTGAAGTAAGCACCGGGGAGCTGTTTTTT

clone size: NA
V gene: TRBV7-9
CDR3 length: 18
D gene: NA
J gene: TRBJ2-3
CDR3 protein: CASSPIRGSRVLTDTQYF
CDR3 DNA: TGTGCCAGCAGCCCCATCCGGGGATCAAGGGTCCTCACAGATACGCAGTATTTT

clone size: few
V gene: TRBV7-2
CDR3 length: 14
D gene: TRBD1
J gene: TRBJ1-2
CDR3 protein: CASSSRQGDYGYTF
CDR3 DNA: TGTGCCAGCAGCTCTCGACAGGGCGACTATGGCTACACCTTC

clone size: once
V gene: TRBV24-1
CDR3 length: 16
D gene: NA
J gene: TRBJ1-2
CDR3 protein: CATSDPLFGGVHGYTF
CDR3 DNA: TGTGCCACCAGTGACCCTCTATTTGGGGGGGTCCATGGCTACACCTTC

clone size: NA
V gene: TRBV9
CDR3 length: 13
D gene: NA
J gene: TRBJ1-2
CDR3 protein: CASSRAGRYGYTF
CDR3 DNA: TGTGCCAGCAGCAGGGCAGGGCGGTATGGCTACACCTTC

clone size: once
V gene: TRBV29-1
CDR3 length: 13
D gene: NA
J gene: TRBJ2-3
CDR3 protein: CSVDGGVADTQYF
CDR3 DNA: TGCAGCGTTGACGGCGGGGTGGCAGATACGCAGTATTTT

clone size: NA
V gene: TRBV6-6
CDR3 length: 15
D gene: NA
J gene: TRBJ2-2
CDR3 protein: CASRPPDGYTGELFF
CDR3 DNA: TGTGCCAGCAGACCACCCGATGGTTACACCGGGGAGCTGTTTTTT

clone size: NA
V gene: TRBV23-1
CDR3 length: 15
D gene: NA
J gene: TRBJ2-1
CDR3 protein: CASRLGGRLYNEQFF
CDR3 DNA: TGCGCCAGTCGCCTAGGTGGACGCCTTTACAATGAGCAGTTCTTC

clone size: NA
V gene: TRBV30
CDR3 length: 13
D gene: TRBD1
J gene: TRBJ1-2
CDR3 protein: CAWSVVTGTGYTF
CDR3 DNA: TGTGCCTGGAGTGTTGTGACAGGGACAGGCTACACCTTC

clone size: NA
V gene: TRBV7-9
CDR3 length: 14
D gene: NA
J gene: TRBJ2-7
CDR3 protein: CASSSETVFYEQYF
CDR3 DNA: TGTGCCAGCAGCTCGGAGACTGTGTTCTACGAGCAGTACTTC

clone size: NA
V gene: TRBV19
CDR3 length: 14
D gene: NA
J gene: TRBJ1-2
CDR3 protein: CASRPVGSNYGYTF
CDR3 DNA: TGTGCCAGTAGGCCCGTCGGGTCTAACTATGGCTACACCTTC

clone size: once
V gene: TRBV5-1
CDR3 length: 14
D gene: NA
J gene: TRBJ1-2
CDR3 protein: CASSLAGTDPSYTF
CDR3 DNA: TGCGCCAGCAGCTTGGCCGGGACCGATCCCAGCTACACCTTC

clone size: NA
V gene: TRBV3-1/TRBV3-2
CDR3 length: 12
D gene: NA
J gene: TRBJ1-4
CDR3 protein: CASSEYTEKLFF
CDR3 DNA: TGTGCCAGCAGCGAGTATACTGAAAAACTGTTTTTT

clone size: NA
V gene: TRBV7-6
CDR3 length: 17
D gene: NA
J gene: TRBJ1-5
CDR3 protein: CASSLGPLIPAPGPQHF
CDR3 DNA: TGTGCCAGCAGCTTAGGGCCCCTTATTCCCGCGCCGGGGCCCCAGCATTTT

clone size: NA
V gene: TRBV18
CDR3 length: 16
D gene: TRBD1
J gene: TRBJ1-4
CDR3 protein: CASSPISGTGGEKLFF
CDR3 DNA: TGTGCCAGCTCACCAATCTCGGGGACAGGGGGCGAAAAACTGTTTTTT

clone size: NA
V gene: TRBV9
CDR3 length: 14
D gene: NA
J gene: TRBJ2-5
CDR3 protein: CASSVVEGGGTQYF
CDR3 DNA: TGTGCCAGCAGCGTAGTGGAGGGAGGGGGGACCCAGTACTTC

clone size: NA
V gene: TRBV29-1
CDR3 length: 13
D gene: NA
J gene: TRBJ1-5
CDR3 protein: CSAQLGGNQPQHF
CDR3 DNA: TGCAGCGCCCAGTTAGGCGGCAATCAGCCCCAGCATTTT

clone size: NA
V gene: TRBV12-3/TRBV12-4
CDR3 length: 12
D gene: NA
J gene: TRBJ1-1
CDR3 protein: CASRRGEAEAFF
CDR3 DNA: TGTGCCAGCAGGCGGGGGGAGGCTGAAGCTTTCTTT

clone size: NA
V gene: TRBV5-1
CDR3 length: 16
D gene: NA
J gene: TRBJ2-6
CDR3 protein: CASGRTVSSGANVLTF
CDR3 DNA: TGCGCCAGCGGAAGGACAGTTTCCTCTGGGGCCAACGTCCTGACTTTC

clone size: NA
V gene: TRBV5-1
CDR3 length: 14
D gene: NA
J gene: TRBJ2-2
CDR3 protein: CASSSVDYTGELFF
CDR3 DNA: TGCGCCAGCAGCTCCGTAGACTACACCGGGGAGCTGTTTTTT

clone size: NA
V gene: TRBV7-2
CDR3 length: 15
D gene: NA
J gene: TRBJ1-5
CDR3 protein: CASSEGYEGNQPQHF
CDR3 DNA: TGTGCCAGCAGCGAGGGCTATGAAGGGAATCAGCCCCAGCATTTT